This T cell receptor beta chain was found in a study of OX40 agonist ivuxolimab in advanced cancers. V shed 3 bases, J shed 6 bases, and the junction held 3 bases outside the gene matches. Germline CDR1 reads LGHNA; CDR2 reads YSLEER. The CDR3 has 13 amino acids. With respect to this clone: As yet, its antigen is unknown.

The protocol was immunoSEQ multiplex PCR, while the TCRdb copy is restricted to in-frame clones and leaves out a portion. In the table there are just over 90,000 clones, approximately 92% of which are singletons. Study findings and constraints: Some of the lowest clonal expansion was seen in partial responders at 0.1-3.0 mg/kg.

Source: CD4+ or CD8+ T cells sorted from blood, taken in a trial of the OX40 agonist ivuxolimab. This sequence was found in an adult with an advanced solid tumor such as melanoma, head and neck, liver or kidney cancer. This rearrangement joins TRBV4-3 to TRBJ1-1, with 8 bases that match TRBD1. CDR3 nucleotides: TGCGCCAGCAGCCAGAAACAGGGGGCTGAAGCTTTCTTT. Translating it yields CASSQKQGAEAFF.